This entry lists 15 T cell receptor beta chains sequenced from one sample in a study of blood T cell repertoires in COVID-19. The data were produced by immunoSEQ multiplex PCR, yet TCRdb's version contains in-frame clones alone and is incomplete. The table records fewer than 450,000 clones, 85% to 90% of them present only once. Material for sequencing was peripheral blood. The receptors originated from a woman in her seventies with COVID-19, enrolled during active disease.

Comment on this clone: This sample also contains other DNA sequences that code for the same CDR3. The V and J genes are TRBV13 and TRBJ2-3; D possibly corresponds to TRBD2 (5 bases). This CDR3 region has 14 residues. Between the trimmed V and J ends, which lost 0 bases and 3 bases, there was a span of 7 bases. The germline gives CDR1 PRHDT, CDR2 FYEKMQ (reference sequence). The CDR3 DNA reads TGTGCCAGCAGCTTAGGGAGGAGGACAGATACGCAGTATTTT. Protein: CASSLGRRTDTQYF.

This chain links TRBV2 with TRBJ2-5; TRBD2 agrees at 9 bases. The CDR3 sequence is 15 residues long. Trimming removed 6 bases from V and 4 bases from J; junction bases left unmatched: 9. In germline, CDR1 is SNHLY, CDR2 FYNNEI. CDR3 sequence: CASSAQTSGLETQYF. The DNA of the CDR3 is TGTGCCAGCAGCGCCCAGACTAGCGGTTTAGAGACCCAGTACTTC.

This sequence joins TRBV2 and TRBJ1-3, with D possibly being TRBD1 (5 bases). The V gene lost 6 bases and the J gene lost 4 bases, with 16 bases spanning the gap. There are 15 residues in the CDR3. Germline CDR1 is SNHLY and CDR2 is FYNNEI. The DNA of the CDR3 is TGTGCCAGCAGGGAGGGACCTGAGACAGGAAACACCATATATTTT. Residues: CASREGPETGNTIYF.

This chain joins TRBV5-1 and TRBJ2-4; D might be TRBD1 (6 bases). This CDR3 comprises 15 residues. Germline V CDR1 and CDR2: SGHRS, YFSETQ. Trimming took 2 bases from V and 1 from J, leaving 10 bases between them. CDR3 DNA: TGCGCCAGCAGCTTAGGGGGAATCGCCAAAAACATTCAGTACTTC. Residues: CASSLGGIAKNIQYF.

The rearrangement uses TRBV4-1 and TRBJ1-2; TRBD1 matches at 9 bases. This CDR3 region has 14 residues. V lost 1 base and J lost 7; bases outside the gene matches: 4. The germline V gene encodes CDR1 MGHRA and CDR2 YSYEKL. The CDR3 DNA sequence: TGCGCCAGCAGCCAAGTAGGGACAGGGTCTGGCTACACCTTC. Protein sequence: CASSQVGTGSGYTF.

The chain combines TRBV19 with TRBJ2-5, with TRBD1 identical over 8 bases. The CDR3 length is 14 residues. After removal of 5 bases from V and 5 bases from J, the junction contained 7 bases not matched to a gene. Germline assignment: CDR1 LNHDA and CDR2 SQIVND (reference sequence). The CDR3 coding sequence is TGTGCCAGTAGTGCCGGACAGGGCCAGGAGACCCAGTACTTC. Its translation: CASSAGQGQETQYF.

The CDR3 reads CSVRNRTGWDTEAFF. The CDR3 bases are TGCAGCGTTAGAAACAGGACAGGGTGGGACACTGAAGCTTTCTTT. The rearrangement joins TRBV29-1 to TRBJ1-1; 8 bases agree with TRBD1. CDR1 SQVTM and CDR2 ANQGSEA come from the germline V gene. J lost 3 bases, V lost 5 bases, and 11 bases had no gene match. The CDR3 loop spans 15 amino acids.

The chain couples TRBV6-5 to TRBJ1-5; D ambiguous. With 3 bases removed from V and 6 bases from J, the gap between germline ends came to 12 bases. Germline CDR1 is MNHEY and CDR2 is SVGAGI. The CDR3 spans 14 residues. The CDR3 DNA reads as TGTGCCAGCAGTTATTCCTGGGGAGGTCAGCCCCAGCATTTT. It specifies CASSYSWGGQPQHF.

The rearrangement uses TRBV7-2 and TRBJ1-3, with 7 bases that match TRBD1. The CDR3 is 15 amino acids. Per germline, CDR1 SGHTA and CDR2 FQGNSA. V gave up 5 bases and J gave up 4 bases; unmatched junction bases: 8. For the CDR3, the DNA is TGTGCCAGCAGCGGACAGACAGGGAGGGGAAACACCATATATTTT. It is translated as CASSGQTGRGNTIYF.

The chain uses TRBV4-2 and TRBJ2-7; weak D call: TRBD2 (5 bases). Trimming removed 0 bases from V and 2 bases from J, with 11 bases in between. The germline CDR1 and CDR2 sequences are LGHNA and YNFKEQ. The CDR3 is 15 residues long. CDR3 sequence: CASSQDIGITYEQYF. The CDR3 coding sequence is TGTGCCAGCAGCCAAGATATCGGGATTACCTACGAGCAGTACTTC.

This sequence joins TRBV19 and TRBJ2-1, with a weak D call TRBD1 (6 bases). Germline V lookup: CDR1 LNHDA, CDR2 SQIVND (reference sequence). The length of the CDR3 is 15 residues. V was clipped by 5 bases and J by 3 bases, with 14 bases between them. The CDR3 region has the DNA TGTGCCAGTAGTCCAGGGACATCATACTACAATGAGCAGTTCTTC. This sequence encodes CASSPGTSYYNEQFF.

The rearrangement joins TRBV5-4 to TRBJ1-2, with D possibly matching TRBD1 (6 bases). The CDR3 has 13 amino acids. Trimming left V 2 bases short and J 4 bases short, with 9 bases between. Germline V gene lookup returns CDR1 SGHNT and CDR2 YYREEE (reference sequence). CDR3 in amino acids: CASSFRGGYGYTF. In DNA form, the CDR3 reads TGTGCCAGCAGCTTCAGAGGGGGCTATGGCTACACCTTC.

The genes are TRBV27 and TRBJ1-2; D is ambiguous. CDR3 size: 13 residues. Germline V gives CDR1 MNHEY, CDR2 SMNVEV (reference sequence). Trimming stripped 5 bases from V and 8 bases from J, with 15 bases between. CDR3 bases: TGTGCCAGCAGTAATACCCCACTTCGGGGCTACACCTTC. This translates into CASSNTPLRGYTF.

CDR3 bases: TGTGCCAGCAGGGTTTCAGGTAATCAGCCCCAGCATTTT. Its translation is CASRVSGNQPQHF. The gene calls are TRBV2 and TRBJ1-5; D unclear. V was shortened by 6 bases and J by 4 bases, with 10 bases between the two germline ends. CDR3 length: 13 residues. Germline V gene lookup returns CDR1 SNHLY and CDR2 FYNNEI.

The rearrangement joins TRBV20-1 to TRBJ2-7, with TRBD1 identical over 7 bases. This CDR3 has 11 amino acids. With 2 bases clipped from V and 5 bases from J, the junction kept 0 bases outside the gene matches. CDR1 and CDR2 from the germline V gene are DFQATT and SNEGSKA (reference sequence). CDR3 DNA sequence: TGCAGTGCTAGACAGGGGGACGAGCAGTACTTC. Residues: CSARQGDEQYF.